The 3 T cell receptor beta chains reported below all come from one sample, sequenced in a study of blood T cell repertoires in COVID-19. Data came from immunoSEQ multiplex PCR; TCRdb stores just in-frame clones and leaves some out. This repertoire shows 300,000 to 400,000 clones, over 90% found once; its top ten account for 3.9%. The specimen sequenced was PBMCs or T cells enriched from blood (not recorded which). These TCRs come from a woman aged 25 to 39 who had been exposed to COVID-19.

The gene calls are TRBV7-9 and TRBJ1-2, with D maybe TRBD1 (5 bases). Trimming stripped 4 bases from V and 3 bases from J, with 12 bases between. This CDR3 spans 14 amino acids. Germline lookup yields CDR1 SEHNR and CDR2 FQNEAQ (reference sequence). The CDR3 here is CASSSGGEYYGYTF. The CDR3 region has the DNA TGTGCCAGCAGCTCCGGGGGGGAGTACTATGGCTACACCTTC.

A few counts support this clone. The rearrangement joins TRBV14 to TRBJ1-2, with D tentatively TRBD1 (5 bases). The CDR3 is 12 residues long. Deletions cut 2 bases from V and 8 bases from J, with 9 bases between. The germline CDR1 and CDR2 sequences are SGHDN and FVKESK. This chain's CDR3 is CASSQKRGGYTF. As DNA, the CDR3 is TGTGCCAGCAGCCAAAAAAGGGGAGGCTACACCTTC.

CDR3 coding DNA: TGTGCCAGCAGCCTGACAGGGGTTAACTATGGCTACACCTTC. It encodes CASSLTGVNYGYTF. The chain has TRBV11-1 and TRBJ1-2; 8 bases are a match to TRBD1. Germline CDR1 is SGHAT and CDR2 is FQDESV (reference sequence). This CDR3 is 14 amino acids long. V lost 5 bases and J lost 1; bases outside the gene matches: 3.